Listed below are T cell receptor beta chains from one sample, sequenced in a study of regulatory T cells in long-lasting Graves disease. TCRdb fed the multiplex PCR reads into MiXCR, producing one record per CDR3 protein. The sample shows hundreds of thousands of distinct CDR3 sequences, more than 10% of them seen only once. These data were also filed under a second study, of T cells in Graves' hyperthyroidism and ophthalmopathy.

The sample here was peripheral blood mononuclear cells (PBMCs), taken at new diagnosis, from a patient treated with antithyroid drugs. Source of these receptors: a woman aged 25 to 39 with Graves disease. CDR3s include the opening cysteine and the closing phenylalanine or tryptophan. The D gene is left open where the match is weak. A clone size is listed for some rows: how often the clone was seen (once, few, many), or a class if it is expanded.

TRBV29-1	-	-	TRBJ1-2	TGCAGCGTTGAAGATGTGGGTACCATTTTTCCTCCCACCTTC	CSVEDVGTIFPPTF
TRBV20-1	TRBD2	many	TRBJ2-1	TGCAGTGCTCCTGAAGCGGGAGCGTCGTACAATGAGCAGTTCTTC	CSAPEAGASYNEQFF
TRBV29-1	TRBD1	once	TRBJ1-2	TGCAGCGTTGGCCGACAGGGGGGAATTAACTATGGCTACACCTTC	CSVGRQGGINYGYTF
TRBV19	-	many	TRBJ1-2	TGTGCCAGTAGTACCCGGGACAAAGCTGGCTACACCTTC	CASSTRDKAGYTF
TRBV11-2	TRBD1	many	TRBJ2-7	TGTGCCAGCAGCCCAACAGGGGGGCCCTACGAGCAGTACTTC	CASSPTGGPYEQYF
TRBV5-1	-	many	TRBJ1-3	TGCGCCAGCAGCTTGGACAGCTCTTACTCTGGAAACACCATATATTTT	CASSLDSSYSGNTIYF
TRBV4-1	-	many	TRBJ2-5	TGCGCCAGCAGCCAAGCCCACGGGAGAGAGACCCAGTACTTC	CASSQAHGRETQYF
TRBV7-9	-	many	TRBJ1-1	TGTGCCAGCAGCCGTAGACAGCCACCCGGCACTGAAGCTTTCTTT	CASSRRQPPGTEAFF
TRBV4-3	-	-	TRBJ2-3	TGCGCCAGCAGCCAAGGTCGACGCATCGGCACAGATACGCAGTATTTT	CASSQGRRIGTDTQYF
TRBV7-8	TRBD1	once	TRBJ2-1	TGTGCCAGCAGCTCGACAGGGGGAGGGAACAATGAGCAGTTCTTC	CASSSTGGGNNEQFF
TRBV5-5	-	few	TRBJ2-1	TGTGCCAGCAGCCATCCTGAGGGTTACAATGAGCAGTTCTTC	CASSHPEGYNEQFF
TRBV19	-	many	TRBJ1-4	TGTGCCAGTAGTGTGCGGGACGGATTAAATGAAAAACTGTTTTTT	CASSVRDGLNEKLFF
TRBV19	-	-	TRBJ2-6	TGTGCCAGCCGCGGGCAGGGCTGGCGTGGGGCCAACGTCCTGACTTTC	CASRGQGWRGANVLTF
TRBV10-3	TRBD1	many	TRBJ2-7	TGTGCCATCAGAAGACAGGGGGTCTCCTACGAGCAGTACTTC	CAIRRQGVSYEQYF
TRBV7-9	-	-	TRBJ1-2	TGTGCCAGCAGCTTAATACCCGACGGGGCTAACTATGGCTACGCCTTC	CASSLIPDGANYGYAF
TRBV20-1	-	once	TRBJ2-3	TGCAGTGCCAGCGGAGGGCGCCCCGCAGATACGCAGTATTTT	CSASGGRPADTQYF
TRBV2	-	many	TRBJ1-2	TGTGCCAGCAGTGGTAGGGTGGCCGGCTACACCTTC	CASSGRVAGYTF
TRBV29-1	TRBD2	-	TRBJ2-2	TGCAGCGTTTATGTGTGGGGTCCCGGGGGGGCCGGGGAGCTGTTTTTT	CSVYVWGPGGAGELFF
TRBV28	TRBD2	many	TRBJ2-3	TGTGCCAGCAGTCCTAGCGGGAGTCTGAGAGATACGCAGTATTTT	CASSPSGSLRDTQYF
TRBV5-1	-	few	TRBJ2-5	TGCGCCAGCAGCTTACCCTCAGGATTGGGCCAGGAGACCCAGTACTTC	CASSLPSGLGQETQYF
TRBV25-1	-	-	TRBJ2-1	TGTGCCAGCAGTCCAGGGACGGAGACCCAGTTCTTC	CASSPGTETQFF
TRBV12-3/TRBV12-4	TRBD1	once	TRBJ2-7	TGTGCCAGCAGTCTACAGGGGGCGAACCACGAGCAGTACTTC	CASSLQGANHEQYF
TRBV7-2	-	many	TRBJ2-7	TGTGCCAGCAGCCCTTCTGGCAGGCCTAGAGAGCAGTACTTC	CASSPSGRPREQYF
TRBV5-6	-	many	TRBJ2-3	TGTGCCAGCAGTCGGCCGAGAGATACGCAGTATTTT	CASSRPRDTQYF
TRBV14	-	few	TRBJ2-2	TGTGCCAGCAGGGTACTGGGAAACACCGGGGAGCTGTTTTTT	CASRVLGNTGELFF
TRBV10-3	TRBD2	many	TRBJ2-2	TGTGCCATCAGTGCACTAGCGGTGAACACCGGGGAGCTGTTTTTT	CAISALAVNTGELFF
TRBV7-8	TRBD2	many	TRBJ2-7	TGTGCCAGCATCGGAGGACTAGACAAATTCCCCTACGAGCAGTACTTC	CASIGGLDKFPYEQYF
TRBV18	-	-	TRBJ2-7	TGTGCCAGCTCACCGAACTTCAGGGGAAACGAGCAGTACTTC	CASSPNFRGNEQYF
TRBV28	-	many	TRBJ2-5	TGTGCCAGCAGTTCAGGACAGTTCCGAGAGACCCAGTACTTC	CASSSGQFRETQYF
TRBV28	-	many	TRBJ1-4	TGTGCCAGCAGTTCCCCCCCAATGAAAGAACTGTTTTTT	CASSSPPMKELFF
TRBV7-2	TRBD1	-	TRBJ1-4	TGTGCCAGCAGCTCTGGACAGGCTGGAGGTGAAAAACTGTTTTTT	CASSSGQAGGEKLFF
TRBV7-9	TRBD1	few	TRBJ2-1	TGTGCCAGCAGTCACGGGACAGGGGGCGGCTATGAGCAGTTCTTC	CASSHGTGGGYEQFF
TRBV7-9	-	many	TRBJ2-5	TGTGCCAGCAGCCGGACTGGGGTCTTGGAGACCCAGTACTTC	CASSRTGVLETQYF
TRBV6-5	-	few	TRBJ2-7	TGTGCCAGCAGTTACTCCCCGGGATCCACCTCCCCCGGGCAGTACTTC	CASSYSPGSTSPGQYF
TRBV20-1	TRBD2	-	TRBJ2-1	TGCAGTGCTAGGGGGGGACTAGCGGGTTACAATGAGCAGTTCTTC	CSARGGLAGYNEQFF
TRBV10-3	TRBD1	many	TRBJ1-2	TGTGCCAGCAGAATTGACAGGGACTACTATGGCTACACCTTC	CASRIDRDYYGYTF
TRBV6-1	TRBD2	few	TRBJ2-3	TGTGCCAGCAGTGGGGGACTAGTTGGGGGCGATACGCAGTATTTT	CASSGGLVGGDTQYF
TRBV15	-	few	TRBJ2-7	TGTGCCACCAGCAGGGAGAGGCTAGAAGTCTACGAGCAGTACTTC	CATSRERLEVYEQYF